One sample yielded the 8 T cell receptor beta chains listed below, sequenced in a study of glioma-infiltrating T cells (dated by TCRdb to between 2015 and 2016). Sequencing was carried out with an Illumina MiSeq. TCR alpha and beta CDR3 regions were amplified with the iRepertoire nested amplicon-rescue multiplex PCR (arm-PCR) platform from RNA. TCRdb reprocessing: public reads trimmed at Q25 with fastp, clones called with MiXCR, in-frame beta chains kept. Merged by CDR3 protein, the rows form single entries marked with the most common genes and DNA. This sample gives 300,000 to 400,000 distinct CDR3 sequences in total; about two fifths of them show up just once. In total, the top ten clones hold more than 10% of the sample. The sample taken for sequencing was glioma tissue, nonneoplastic brain tissue, or PBMCs (not recorded which). The receptor set was obtained from a human donor with low-grade glioma or glioblastoma, undergoing nonglioma brain surgery, or in good health (not recorded which).

There are many counts of this clonotype. V is TRBV6-2 or TRBV6-3 and J is TRBJ2-7; 9 nucleotides match TRBD2. V was clipped by 6 bases and J by 0 bases; unmatched bases: 9. Germline CDR1 and CDR2: MNHEY and SVGEGT. There are 16 residues in the CDR3. CDR3 bases: TGTGCCAGCAGAGCACTAGCGGGTGAGAGCTCCTACGAGCAGTACTTC. This translates into CASRALAGESSYEQYF.

The V and J genes are TRBV5-4 and TRBJ2-5, with D perhaps being TRBD1 or TRBD2 (5 bases each). The end of the DNA fits TRBJ2-7 better, so the J call may be wrong. CDR3 size: 14 residues. Per the germline V gene, CDR1 is SGHNT and CDR2 is YYREEE (reference sequence). The CDR3 bases are TGTGCCAGCAGCTTGGCGGGACCACCCTACGAGCAGTACTTC. It translates to CASSLAGPPYEQYF.

V usage is TRBV19 and J usage is TRBJ2-2; 8 nucleotides match TRBD1. The CDR3 length is 14 residues. J gave up 5 bases and V 6 bases, and 5 bases lay outside the gene matches. Germline V CDR1 and CDR2: LNHDA, SQIVND (reference sequence). CDR3: CASRSTGVTGELFF. Here the CDR3 DNA reads TGTGCCAGTAGGTCGACAGGGGTGACCGGGGAGCTGTTTTTT.

This clonotype was recorded at least ten times. This chain links TRBV28 with TRBJ2-7, with D perhaps TRBD2 (6 bases). Per germline, CDR1 MDHEN and CDR2 SYDVKM. V shed 6 bases and J shed 2 bases, with 14 bases lying between them. The CDR3 sequence is 14 residues long. CDR3 bases: TGTGCCAGCAGCAAACGGGACTTCACCTACGAGCAGTACTTC. Its translation: CASSKRDFTYEQYF.

As DNA, the CDR3 is TGTGCCAGCAGCTTAGAACCGGGAGGGTCAGATACGCAGTATTTT. Its protein product is CASSLEPGGSDTQYF. V gene TRBV7-2 combines with J gene TRBJ2-3, with 8 bases lining up with TRBD2. The J segment lost 4 bases and the V segment lost 1 base, leaving 4 bases of the junction unmatched. The CDR3 runs 15 residues. The germline CDR1 and CDR2 sequences are SGHTA and FQGNSA.

This clonotype appeared a few times. CDR3 residues: CSASIPGAADTQYF. CDR3 DNA: TGCAGTGCCTCCATCCCGGGAGCGGCAGATACGCAGTATTTT. The chain is built from TRBV20-1 and TRBJ2-3; D perhaps matches TRBD2 (6 bases). The CDR3 loop spans 14 amino acids. V was clipped by 6 bases and J by 4 bases, with 17 bases between them. Germline CDR1 and CDR2: DFQATT and SNEGSKA (reference sequence).

The gene calls are TRBV7-2 and TRBJ2-1, with TRBD2 as a possible D gene (6 bases). This CDR3 region has 14 residues. CDR1 SGHTA and CDR2 FQGNSA come from the germline V gene. Deletions cut 0 bases from V and 5 bases from J, with 8 bases between. The CDR3 nucleotides are TGTGCCAGCAGCTTAGCGCGGACTAACAATGAGCAGTTCTTC. Translating it yields CASSLARTNNEQFF.

CDR3: CSARGEGLAGSTDTQYF. The DNA for the CDR3 is TGCAGTGCTAGAGGCGAGGGACTAGCGGGATCTACAGATACGCAGTATTTT. The chain joins TRBV20-1 to TRBJ2-3; 13 bases match TRBD2. The CDR3 sequence is 17 residues long. Per germline, CDR1 DFQATT and CDR2 SNEGSKA (reference sequence). V lost 1 base to trimming and J lost 3 bases; unmatched junction nucleotides: 7.